This entry lists 27 T cell receptor beta chains sequenced from one sample in a study of regulatory and conventional T cells in RAG deficiency (dated by TCRdb to 2017 to 2019). The library was generated by the immunoSEQ multiplex PCR assay. As stored in TCRdb, this immuneACCESS dataset retains in-frame rearrangements with V and J assigned. A fraction of the clones does not appear; measured against another copy, unresolved V genes explain less than half of the discrepancy, and the remainder lacks a known reason. Across this sample there are more than 7,500 clones, with around 94% seen only once. The biggest ten clones account for approximately 1.4% of the sample. Conventional CD4+ T cells were purified from blood as CD25-low CD127-high cells before genomic DNA extraction. Sequenced material: CD4+ effector T cells sorted from blood. Receptors were obtained from a human donor with RAG deficiency presenting as severe combined immunodeficiency.

The genes are TRBV15 and TRBJ1-5; tentative D call: TRBD1 (5 bases). Germline CDR1 LNHNV, CDR2 YYDKDF (reference sequence). There are 14 residues in the CDR3. The V gene lost 5 bases and the J gene lost 3 bases, with 11 bases spanning the gap. CDR3 residues: CATSPTEFNQPQHF. In DNA form, the CDR3 reads TGTGCCACCAGCCCGACAGAGTTCAATCAGCCCCAGCATTTT.

The chain is built from TRBV7-2 and TRBJ2-7, with a possible D match to TRBD2 (5 bases). The V end was cut by 5 bases, the J end by 3 bases, with 8 bases between. Looked up from germline, CDR1 is SGHTA and CDR2 is FQGNSA. The CDR3 loop spans 12 amino acids. The CDR3 sequence is CASSPLGYEQYF. CDR3 bases: TGTGCCAGCAGCCCACTAGGCTACGAGCAGTACTTC.

This clone was observed once. The rearrangement links TRBV18 to TRBJ2-4, with a tentative D call TRBD1 (6 bases). The germline V and J ends were trimmed by 8 bases and 0 bases, with 14 bases remaining between them. The CDR3 sequence is 15 residues long. Germline CDR1 reads KGHSH; CDR2 reads LQKENI. CDR3 bases: TGTGCCAGCCGAACAGGGCTCAAAGCCAAAAACATTCAGTACTTC. As protein: CASRTGLKAKNIQYF.

J is TRBJ2-5 and V is TRBV4-1, with 7 nucleotides matching TRBD1. This CDR3 is built from 14 residues. CDR1 and CDR2 from the germline V gene are MGHRA and YSYEKL. The J segment lost 5 bases and the V segment lost 2 bases, leaving 5 bases of the junction unmatched. CDR3 amino acids: CASSQKQGWETQYF. Here the CDR3 DNA reads TGCGCCAGCAGCCAAAAACAGGGGTGGGAGACCCAGTACTTC.

The chain joins TRBV7-9 to TRBJ2-4; 10 positions match TRBD1. CDR3 length equals 15 residues. The V gene's germline CDR1 is SEHNR and CDR2 FQNEAQ (reference sequence). V lost 5 bases, J lost 6 bases, and 7 bases stayed unmatched. CDR3 nucleotide sequence: TGTGCCAGCAGCATCTGGACAGGGGGAGGAAACATTCAGTACTTC. It translates to CASSIWTGGGNIQYF.

The table lists this clone with a count of one. The rearrangement uses TRBV7-3 and TRBJ2-2, with D perhaps assigned TRBD1 or TRBD2 (5 bases each). V was pared by 4 bases and J by 2 bases, with 5 bases between. CDR1 is SGHTA and CDR2 is FQGTGA in the germline V gene. This CDR3 spans 13 amino acids. CDR3 residues: CASSWDNTGELFF. CDR3 sequence (DNA): TGTGCCAGCAGCTGGGACAACACCGGGGAGCTGTTTTTT.

The CDR3 is CASSEAGRLMGIGGYTF. The CDR3 nucleotides are TGTGCCAGCAGTGAAGCGGGACGGCTGATGGGGATAGGTGGCTACACCTTC. The chain combines TRBV6-1 with TRBJ1-2; D might be TRBD1 (5 bases). Trimming took off 0 bases at V and 7 bases at J, with 21 bases between the two ends. The CDR3 contains 17 residues. Germline assignment: CDR1 MNHNS and CDR2 SASEGT.

Only one count was recorded for this clone. The rearrangement joins TRBV28 to TRBJ2-5, with D possibly matching TRBD1 (5 bases). The tail of the sequence fits TRBJ2-7 better, so the J call may be wrong. CDR1 and CDR2 (germline): MDHEN, SYDVKM. The CDR3 totals 13 residues. CDR3 bases: TGTGCCAGCACTTGGGGCGGCCCCTACGAGCAGTACTTC. This encodes CASTWGGPYEQYF.

This clone came up once. In nucleotides, the CDR3 is TGTGCCAGCAGCTTATCCCCCCGGGACCGAGAGACCCAGTACTTC. Its protein is CASSLSPRDRETQYF. J is TRBJ2-5 and V is TRBV7-9; tentatively, D is TRBD1 or TRBD2 (5 bases each). V was shortened by 2 bases and J by 4 bases, with 14 bases between the two germline ends. CDR1 and CDR2 from the germline V gene are SEHNR and FQNEAQ (reference sequence). The CDR3 has 15 residues.

The rearrangement uses TRBV7-2 and TRBJ2-7, with TRBD2 matching 13 bases. In germline, CDR1 is SGHTA, CDR2 FQGNSA. Losses at the gene ends were 3 bases for V and 5 bases for J; bases not matched to a gene: 4. The CDR3 contains 15 residues. The CDR3 DNA sequence: TGTGCCAGCAGCTTTACTAGCGGGAGGGCCCACGAGCAGTACTTC. Its protein product is CASSFTSGRAHEQYF.

This chain uses TRBV6-5 with TRBJ1-1; 10 bases are a match to TRBD1. Germline V gene sequence: CDR1 MNHEY, CDR2 SVGAGI. The CDR3 sequence is 15 residues long. With 3 bases clipped from V and 4 bases from J, the junction kept 5 bases outside the gene matches. CDR3 sequence reads: CASSYDRTGGTEAFF. For the CDR3, the DNA is TGTGCCAGCAGTTATGATAGGACAGGGGGCACTGAAGCTTTCTTT.

This clone has just one count. This chain uses TRBV7-9 with TRBJ1-1, with a tentative D call TRBD1 (6 bases). Germline V gene lookup returns CDR1 SEHNR and CDR2 FQNEAQ (reference sequence). V lost 3 bases and J lost 3, with 11 bases in between. The CDR3 consists of 14 residues. As DNA, the CDR3 is TGTGCCAGCAGCTTCAGGGGTCCAGACACTGAAGCTTTCTTT. Translation: CASSFRGPDTEAFF.

The V call is TRBV5-5, the J call TRBJ2-5, with D possibly being TRBD2 (5 bases). CDR3 length equals 14 residues. V lost 6 bases to trimming and J lost 5 bases, with 17 bases between them. Per the germline V gene, CDR1 is SGHKS and CDR2 is YYEKEE (reference sequence). CDR3 bases: TGTGCCAGCACCCGGGGATGGGAGCCGGAGACCCAGTACTTC. Residues: CASTRGWEPETQYF.

The gene calls are TRBV7-2 and TRBJ1-1; unclear D gene. CDR3 length equals 14 residues. In germline, CDR1 is SGHTA, CDR2 FQGNSA. The V end lost 1 base, the J end lost 3 bases, and 9 bases lay between the germline ends. For the CDR3, the DNA is TGTGCCAGCAGCTTAGTCTGGGGAGACACTGAAGCTTTCTTT. It translates to CASSLVWGDTEAFF.

The rearrangement links TRBV19 to TRBJ2-3; D is unresolved. The V gene lost 1 base and the J gene lost 1 base, with 3 bases spanning the gap. Per the germline V gene, CDR1 is LNHDA and CDR2 is SQIVND (reference sequence). There are 13 residues in the CDR3. The CDR3 protein is CASSIAGTDTQYF. CDR3 nucleotide sequence: TGTGCCAGTAGTATAGCAGGCACAGATACGCAGTATTTT.

V usage is TRBV29-1 and J usage is TRBJ2-1; 7 bases line up with TRBD1. CDR1 is SQVTM, CDR2 ANQGSEA, per germline. The length of the CDR3 is 13 residues. After removal of 3 bases from V and 6 bases from J, the junction contained 5 bases not matched to a gene. Written as DNA, the CDR3 is TGCAGCGTTGATCAGGGGGTCCCCAATGAGCAGTTCTTC. This sequence encodes CSVDQGVPNEQFF.

This chain connects TRBV9 to TRBJ2-7, with no clear D. With 0 bases removed from V and 6 bases from J, the gap between germline ends came to 13 bases. The CDR3 has 14 residues. Germline-derived CDR1 and CDR2 are SGDLS and YYNGEE. The CDR3 bases are TGTGCCAGCAGCGTAGAGGCTGCTGGCGTCGAGCAGTACTTC. Translating it yields CASSVEAAGVEQYF.

The V gene is TRBV4-2, the J gene TRBJ2-3; TRBD1 is a possible D gene (6 bases). The CDR3 has 16 residues. Germline lookup yields CDR1 LGHNA and CDR2 YNFKEQ. With 0 bases removed from V and 4 bases from J, the gap between germline ends came to 14 bases. CDR3 loop: CASSQEWTAAPDTQYF. In DNA, the CDR3 is TGTGCCAGCAGCCAAGAATGGACAGCGGCACCAGATACGCAGTATTTT.

The V gene is TRBV5-1, the J gene TRBJ2-3; D remains unclear. This CDR3 spans 16 amino acids. Trimming shortened V by 0 bases and J by 0 bases, and 11 bases separated the two germline ends. Germline-derived CDR1 and CDR2 are SGHRS and YFSETQ. The CDR3 coding sequence is TGCGCCAGCAGCTTGGCGATAGGGTTAAGCACAGATACGCAGTATTTT. It encodes CASSLAIGLSTDTQYF.

The gene calls are TRBV9 and TRBJ2-1, with D possibly matching TRBD2 (5 bases). The CDR3 covers 13 residues. Trimming left V 4 bases short and J 11 bases short, with 16 bases between. Germline V gives CDR1 SGDLS, CDR2 YYNGEE. CDR3 DNA: TGTGCCAGCAGCCCTCAGACCGGGATCAAGCAGTTCTTC. This sequence encodes CASSPQTGIKQFF.

V usage is TRBV6-5 and J usage is TRBJ1-2; D unclear. V shed 4 bases and J shed 1 base, with 10 bases lying between them. Germline V gene lookup returns CDR1 MNHEY and CDR2 SVGAGI. The CDR3 sequence is 14 residues long. The CDR3 sequence: CASSSPGYNYGYTF. In DNA, the CDR3 is TGTGCCAGCAGTTCGCCGGGGTATAACTATGGCTACACCTTC.

J is TRBJ2-7 and V is TRBV7-2, with D unresolved. The CDR3 has 13 residues. V shed 2 bases and J shed 2 bases, with 7 bases lying between them. The germline CDR1 and CDR2 sequences are SGHTA and FQGNSA. CDR3: CASSLPETYEQYF. DNA of the CDR3: TGTGCCAGCAGCTTACCCGAGACCTACGAGCAGTACTTC.

The gene calls are TRBV7-3 and TRBJ2-1; the D gene is possibly TRBD2 (5 bases). There are 15 residues in the CDR3. Germline V gene data show CDR1 as SGHTA and CDR2 as FQGTGA. With 0 bases removed from V and 5 bases from J, the gap between germline ends came to 11 bases. The CDR3 DNA reads TGTGCCAGCAGCTTAACGAGCGGAGGCGACAATGAGCAGTTCTTC. Protein product: CASSLTSGGDNEQFF.

This chain links TRBV18 with TRBJ2-3; 9 bases align to TRBD1. Germline V lookup: CDR1 KGHSH, CDR2 LQKENI. V gave up 4 bases and J gave up 4 bases; unmatched junction bases: 3. CDR3 length: 14 residues. The CDR3 protein is CASSRRDRADTQYF. Here the CDR3 DNA reads TGTGCCAGCTCACGCCGGGACAGGGCAGATACGCAGTATTTT. The variable domain in full, completed from reference TRBV18 and TRBJ2-3, reads NAGVMQNPRHLVRRRGQEARLRCSPMKGHSHVYWYRQLPEEGLKFMVYLQKENIIDESGMPKERFSAEFPKEGPSILRIQQVVRGDSAAYFCASSRRDRADTQYFGPGTRLTVL.

The chain is built from TRBV29-1 and TRBJ1-3; 8 nucleotides match TRBD1. Losses at the gene ends were 4 bases for V and 4 bases for J; bases not matched to a gene: 0. Germline V gene sequence: CDR1 SQVTM, CDR2 ANQGSEA. The CDR3 is 12 residues long. The CDR3 here is CSVGTGGNTIYF. The CDR3, as DNA: TGCAGCGTTGGGACAGGGGGAAACACCATATATTTT.

CDR3 coding DNA: TGTGCCAGTAGTATAGGGGGGCAGGGAAAGACCCAGTACTTC. It yields the protein CASSIGGQGKTQYF. The chain combines TRBV19 with TRBJ2-5; a weak D match, TRBD1 (6 bases). The V gene's germline CDR1 is LNHDA and CDR2 SQIVND (reference sequence). The CDR3 sequence is 14 residues long. Trimming left V 1 base short and J 6 bases short, with 12 bases between.

This clone was counted once. The chain carries TRBV19 and TRBJ2-7, with D possibly TRBD2 on 5 matching bases. CDR1 and CDR2 from the germline V gene are LNHDA and SQIVND (reference sequence). The CDR3 totals 13 residues. V was cut by 5 bases and J by 0 bases, with 8 bases left in between. The CDR3 sequence: CASSGRDSYEQYF. The CDR3 region has the DNA TGTGCCAGTAGTGGTCGGGACTCCTACGAGCAGTACTTC.